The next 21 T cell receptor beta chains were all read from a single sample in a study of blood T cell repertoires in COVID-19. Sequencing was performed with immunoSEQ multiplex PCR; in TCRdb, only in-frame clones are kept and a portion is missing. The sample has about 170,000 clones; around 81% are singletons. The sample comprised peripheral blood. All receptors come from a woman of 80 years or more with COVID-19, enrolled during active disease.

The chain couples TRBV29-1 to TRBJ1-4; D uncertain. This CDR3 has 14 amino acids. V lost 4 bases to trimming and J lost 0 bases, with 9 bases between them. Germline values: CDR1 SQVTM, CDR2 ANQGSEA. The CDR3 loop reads CSVAPGATNEKLFF. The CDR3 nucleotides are TGCAGCGTTGCCCCGGGAGCAACTAATGAAAAACTGTTTTTT.

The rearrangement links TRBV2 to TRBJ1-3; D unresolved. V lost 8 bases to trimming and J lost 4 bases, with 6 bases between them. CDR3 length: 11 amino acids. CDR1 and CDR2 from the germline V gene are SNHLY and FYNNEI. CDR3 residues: CASGEGNTIYF. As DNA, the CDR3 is TGTGCCAGCGGGGAGGGAAACACCATATATTTT.

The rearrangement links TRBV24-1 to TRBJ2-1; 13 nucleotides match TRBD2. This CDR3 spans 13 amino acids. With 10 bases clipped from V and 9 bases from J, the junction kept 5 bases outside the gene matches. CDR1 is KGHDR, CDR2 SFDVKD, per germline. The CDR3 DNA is TGTGCCACAGGGACTAGCGGGATCCGTGAGCAGTTCTTC. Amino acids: CATGTSGIREQFF.

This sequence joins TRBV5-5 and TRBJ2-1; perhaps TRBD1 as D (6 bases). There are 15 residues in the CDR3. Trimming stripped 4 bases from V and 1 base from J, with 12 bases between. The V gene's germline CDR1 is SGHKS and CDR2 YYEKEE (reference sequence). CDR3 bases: TGTGCCAGCAGCCCCACAGGGCCTTCCTACAATGAGCAGTTCTTC. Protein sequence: CASSPTGPSYNEQFF.

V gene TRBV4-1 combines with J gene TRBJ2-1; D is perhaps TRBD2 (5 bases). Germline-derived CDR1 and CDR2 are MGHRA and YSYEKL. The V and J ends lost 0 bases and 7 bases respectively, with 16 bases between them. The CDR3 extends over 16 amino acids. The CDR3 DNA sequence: TGCGCCAGCAGCCAAGATCCAAGCGGACCCCTTAATGAGCAGTTCTTC. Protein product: CASSQDPSGPLNEQFF.

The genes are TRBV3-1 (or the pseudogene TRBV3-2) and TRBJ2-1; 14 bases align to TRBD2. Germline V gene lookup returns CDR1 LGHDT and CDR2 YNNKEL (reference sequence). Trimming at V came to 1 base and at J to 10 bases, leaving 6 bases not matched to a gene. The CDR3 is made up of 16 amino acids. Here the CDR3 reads CASSQAGTSGSREQFF. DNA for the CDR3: TGTGCCAGCAGCCAAGCGGGGACTAGCGGGAGTCGCGAGCAGTTCTTC.

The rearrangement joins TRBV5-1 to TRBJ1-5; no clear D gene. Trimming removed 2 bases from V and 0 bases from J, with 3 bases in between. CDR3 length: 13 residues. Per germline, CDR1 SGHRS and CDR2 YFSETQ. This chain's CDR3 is CASSFGSNQPQHF. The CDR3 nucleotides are TGCGCCAGCAGCTTCGGTAGCAATCAGCCCCAGCATTTT.

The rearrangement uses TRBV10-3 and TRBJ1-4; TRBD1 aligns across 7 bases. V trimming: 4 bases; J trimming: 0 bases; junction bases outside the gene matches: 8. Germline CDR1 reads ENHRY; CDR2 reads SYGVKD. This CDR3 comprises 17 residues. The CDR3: CAISVTGLGATNEKLFF. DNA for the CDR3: TGTGCCATCAGTGTGACAGGGCTGGGAGCAACTAATGAAAAACTGTTTTTT.

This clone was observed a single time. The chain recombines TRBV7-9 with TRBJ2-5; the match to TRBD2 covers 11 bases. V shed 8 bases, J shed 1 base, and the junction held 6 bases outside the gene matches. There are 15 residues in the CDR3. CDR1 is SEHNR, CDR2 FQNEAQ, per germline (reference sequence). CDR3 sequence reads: CASGGTSGFQETQYF. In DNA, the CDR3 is TGTGCCAGCGGGGGGACTAGCGGATTCCAAGAGACCCAGTACTTC.

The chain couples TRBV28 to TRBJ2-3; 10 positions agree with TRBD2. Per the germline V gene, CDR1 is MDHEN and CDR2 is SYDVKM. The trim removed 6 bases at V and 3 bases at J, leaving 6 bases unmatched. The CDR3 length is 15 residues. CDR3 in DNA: TGTGCCAGCAGCCCTAGCGGGAGCGGAACAGATACGCAGTATTTT. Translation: CASSPSGSGTDTQYF.

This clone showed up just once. The CDR3 sequence: CSVEASVDTQYF. DNA for the CDR3: TGCAGCGTTGAAGCTAGCGTCGATACGCAGTATTTT. The chain combines TRBV29-1 with TRBJ2-3; D may be TRBD2 (6 bases). Germline-derived CDR1 and CDR2 are SQVTM and ANQGSEA. The ends were cut back, 1 base at V and 6 bases at J, with 8 bases in the middle. The CDR3 contains 12 residues.

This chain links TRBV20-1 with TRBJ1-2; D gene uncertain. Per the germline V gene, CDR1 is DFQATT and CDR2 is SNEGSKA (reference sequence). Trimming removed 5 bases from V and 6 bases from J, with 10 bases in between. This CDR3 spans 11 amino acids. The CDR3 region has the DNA TGCAGTGCTGCGGTCGGCCATGGCTACACCTTC. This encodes CSAAVGHGYTF.

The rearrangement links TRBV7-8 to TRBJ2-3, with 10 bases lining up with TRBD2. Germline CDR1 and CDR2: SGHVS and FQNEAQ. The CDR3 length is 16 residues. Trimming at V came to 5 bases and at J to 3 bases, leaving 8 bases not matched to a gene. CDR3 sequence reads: CASSGGTSVVTDTQYF. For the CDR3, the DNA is TGTGCCAGCAGCGGTGGGACTAGCGTCGTAACAGATACGCAGTATTTT.

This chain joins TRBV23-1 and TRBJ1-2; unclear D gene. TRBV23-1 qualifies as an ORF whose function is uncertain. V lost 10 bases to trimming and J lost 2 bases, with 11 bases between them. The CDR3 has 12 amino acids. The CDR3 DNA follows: TGCGCCAACCAACAGAGAAACTATGGCTACACCTTC. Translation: CANQQRNYGYTF.

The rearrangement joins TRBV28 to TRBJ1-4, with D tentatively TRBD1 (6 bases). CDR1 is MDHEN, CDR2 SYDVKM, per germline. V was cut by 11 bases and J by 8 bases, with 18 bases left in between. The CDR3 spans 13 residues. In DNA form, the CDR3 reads TGTGCCTCCCGAGGGGGGCGGGAGGAAAAACTGTTTTTT. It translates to CASRGGREEKLFF.

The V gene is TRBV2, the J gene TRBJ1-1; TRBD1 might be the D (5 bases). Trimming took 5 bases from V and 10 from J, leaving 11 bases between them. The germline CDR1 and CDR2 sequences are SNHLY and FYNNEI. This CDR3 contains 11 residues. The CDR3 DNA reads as TGTGCCAGCAGTTCCAGGGTGCTAGCTTTCTTT. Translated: CASSSRVLAFF.

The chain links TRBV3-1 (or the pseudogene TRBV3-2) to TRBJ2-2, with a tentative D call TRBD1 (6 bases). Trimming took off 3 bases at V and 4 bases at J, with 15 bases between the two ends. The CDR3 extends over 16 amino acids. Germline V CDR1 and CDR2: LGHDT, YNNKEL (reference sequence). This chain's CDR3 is CASSHAPGAATGELFF. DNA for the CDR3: TGTGCCAGCAGCCATGCGCCAGGGGCCGCCACCGGGGAGCTGTTTTTT.

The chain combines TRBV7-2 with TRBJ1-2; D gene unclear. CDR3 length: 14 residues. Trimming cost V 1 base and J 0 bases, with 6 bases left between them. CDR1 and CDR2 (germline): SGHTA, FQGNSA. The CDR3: CASSLERANYGYTF. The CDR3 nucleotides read TGTGCCAGCAGCTTAGAACGGGCTAACTATGGCTACACCTTC. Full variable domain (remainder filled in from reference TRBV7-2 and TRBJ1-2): GAGVSQSPSNKVTEKGKDVELRCDPISGHTALYWYRQSLGQGLEFLIYFQGNSAPDKSGLPSDRFSAERTGGSVSTLTIQRTQQEDSAVYLCASSLERANYGYTFGSGTRLTVV.

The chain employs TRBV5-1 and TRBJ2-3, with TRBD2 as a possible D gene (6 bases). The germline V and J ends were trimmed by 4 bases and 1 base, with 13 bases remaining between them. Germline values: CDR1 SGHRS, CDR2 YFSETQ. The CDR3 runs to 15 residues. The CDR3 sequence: CASSPWPGGTDTQYF. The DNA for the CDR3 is TGCGCCAGCAGCCCCTGGCCGGGGGGCACAGATACGCAGTATTTT. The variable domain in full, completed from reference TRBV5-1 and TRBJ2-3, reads KAGVTQTPRYLIKTRGQQVTLSCSPISGHRSVSWYQQTPGQGLQFLFEYFSETQRNKGNFPGRFSGRQFSNSRSEMNVSTLELGDSALYLCASSPWPGGTDTQYFGPGTRLTVL.

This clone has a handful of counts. The CDR3 is CAISEGGNEEQYF. The DNA for the CDR3 is TGTGCCATCAGTGAGGGGGGGAACGAAGAGCAGTATTTT. The rearrangement uses TRBV10-3 and TRBJ2-3; a possible D gene is TRBD2 (6 bases). Trimming removed 2 bases from V and 11 bases from J, with 14 bases in between. In germline, CDR1 is ENHRY, CDR2 SYGVKD. The CDR3 spans 13 residues.

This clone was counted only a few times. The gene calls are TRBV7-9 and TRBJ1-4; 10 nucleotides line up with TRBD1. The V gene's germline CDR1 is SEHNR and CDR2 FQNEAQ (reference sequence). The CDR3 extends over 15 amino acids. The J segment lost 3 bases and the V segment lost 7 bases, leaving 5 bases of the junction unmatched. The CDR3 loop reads CASIPGQGSNEKLFF. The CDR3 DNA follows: TGTGCCAGCATCCCGGGACAGGGGTCTAATGAAAAACTGTTTTTT.